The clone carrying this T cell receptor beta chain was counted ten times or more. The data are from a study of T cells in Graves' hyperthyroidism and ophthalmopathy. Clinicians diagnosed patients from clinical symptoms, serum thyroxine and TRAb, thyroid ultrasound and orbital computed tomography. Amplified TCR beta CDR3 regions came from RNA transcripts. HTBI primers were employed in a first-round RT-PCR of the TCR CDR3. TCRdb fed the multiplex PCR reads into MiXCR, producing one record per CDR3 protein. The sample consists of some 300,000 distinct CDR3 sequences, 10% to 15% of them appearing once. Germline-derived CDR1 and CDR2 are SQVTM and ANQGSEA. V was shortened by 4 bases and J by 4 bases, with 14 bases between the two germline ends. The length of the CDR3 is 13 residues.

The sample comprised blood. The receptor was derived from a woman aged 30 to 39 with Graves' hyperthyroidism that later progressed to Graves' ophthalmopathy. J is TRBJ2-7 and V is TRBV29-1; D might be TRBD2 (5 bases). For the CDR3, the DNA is TGCAGCGTTGGTCGTAGCGTCGGGTACGAGCAGTACTTC. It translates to CSVGRSVGYEQYF.